Listed here are 9 T cell receptor beta chains from one sample, sequenced in a study of T-cell reconstitution after alpha-beta-depleted transplantation in children. Preparation of the TCRbeta library used unique molecular identifiers. MiXCR, run by TCRdb on the PCR reads, gives a single entry per CDR3 protein. Of a few hundred thousand distinct CDR3 sequences listed, around 20% are singletons. Sequencing was performed on PBMCs from the stem cell graft donor, taken from the stem cell graft. These receptors all come from a human donor who donated a stem cell graft to a child with acute myeloid leukemia.

J is TRBJ1-2 and V is TRBV12-3 or TRBV12-4; no clear D. The CDR3 covers 13 residues. V lost 1 base to trimming and J lost 8 bases, with 11 bases between them. DNA for the CDR3: TGTGCCAGCAGTTTAGTCTCCCGAGGGGGCTACACCTTC. Amino acids: CASSLVSRGGYTF.

This clonotype turned up a few times. This chain uses TRBV6-1 with TRBJ2-5, with 9 bases aligning to TRBD2. Germline CDR1 and CDR2: MNHNS and SASEGT. With 7 bases clipped from V and 4 bases from J, the junction kept 4 bases outside the gene matches. This CDR3 is 13 amino acids long. As DNA, the CDR3 is TGTGCCAGCACCCTACTAGCGGGAGAGACCCAGTACTTC. This sequence encodes CASTLLAGETQYF.

This clonotype was seen only a few times. The chain has TRBV29-1 and TRBJ1-5, with D possibly being TRBD1 (5 bases). CDR3 size: 13 residues. Per the germline V gene, CDR1 is SQVTM and CDR2 is ANQGSEA. V gave up 4 bases and J gave up 1 base, with 8 bases separating them. As DNA, the CDR3 is TGCAGCGTTGGGGCAGGGAGCAATCAGCCCCAGCATTTT. Its protein is CSVGAGSNQPQHF.

In this sample, this clonotype turned up a few times. CDR3 amino acids: CSAREGLAGPYDTQYF. The CDR3 DNA reads as TGCAGTGCTAGAGAAGGACTAGCGGGACCCTACGATACGCAGTATTTT. The rearrangement joins TRBV20-1 to TRBJ2-3, with TRBD2 matching over 12 bases. CDR1 is DFQATT, CDR2 SNEGSKA, per germline (reference sequence). This CDR3 region has 16 residues. V trimming: 0 bases; J trimming: 6 bases; junction bases outside the gene matches: 7.

This clonotype was recorded many times. The CDR3 region has the DNA TGCAGCTTTAGCGGGGGCACAGATACGCAGTATTTT. It codes for CSFSGGTDTQYF. The chain recombines TRBV29-1 with TRBJ2-3; 8 bases map to TRBD2. CDR1 is SQVTM, CDR2 ANQGSEA, per germline. J gave up 1 base and V 8 bases, and 2 bases lay outside the gene matches. This CDR3 contains 12 residues.

This clonotype was seen a handful of times. J is TRBJ2-3 and V is TRBV20-1, with a possible D match to TRBD2 (7 bases). Germline V gives CDR1 DFQATT, CDR2 SNEGSKA (reference sequence). There are 17 residues in the CDR3. V was shortened by 3 bases and J by 0 bases, with 19 bases between the two germline ends. The CDR3 region is CSASIGGGHSSTDTQYF. For the CDR3, the DNA is TGCAGTGCTAGTATAGGGGGAGGGCACTCGAGCACAGATACGCAGTATTTT.

The CDR3 protein is CASSVPPWTSGRSSYEQYF. The CDR3 nucleotides are TGTGCCAGCAGTGTCCCCCCCTGGACTAGCGGGAGAAGCTCCTACGAGCAGTACTTC. The chain employs TRBV28 and TRBJ2-7; TRBD2 matches at 13 bases. Germline V CDR1 and CDR2: MDHEN, SYDVKM. The CDR3 contains 19 residues. Trimming cost V 5 bases and J 0 bases; bases outside gene matches: 13.

This clonotype was found many times. The chain combines TRBV7-2 with TRBJ2-5; D uncertain. Looked up from germline, CDR1 is SGHTA and CDR2 is FQGNSA. With 2 bases removed from V and 0 bases from J, the gap between germline ends came to 10 bases. CDR3 length: 15 amino acids. The CDR3 sequence: CASSLSPIYQETQYF. The CDR3 DNA follows: TGTGCCAGCAGCTTATCCCCGATATACCAAGAGACCCAGTACTTC.

The chain is built from TRBV27 and TRBJ2-7; perhaps TRBD1 as D (5 bases). Per the germline V gene, CDR1 is MNHEY and CDR2 is SMNVEV (reference sequence). Trimming took off 2 bases at V and 1 base at J, with 12 bases between the two ends. The CDR3 contains 15 residues. CDR3 bases: TGTGCCAGCAGTTTAAGGGGTTCACCTTCCTACGAGCAGTACTTC. As protein: CASSLRGSPSYEQYF.